This passage covers 32 T cell receptor beta chains from one sample sequenced in a study of cytomegalovirus exposure and HLA in healthy donors. Primers for the PCR totalled 60 Vbeta and 13 Jbeta. Produced via immunoSEQ multiplex PCR; TCRdb's table is partial and in-frame only. Found here are approximately 120,000 clones, roughly 82% of them singletons; the top ten hold less than 15%. Source material: PBMCs. These receptors originate from a woman aged 55 to 70 in good health and CMV-seropositive.

The rearrangement uses TRBV27 and TRBJ1-1; D might be TRBD1 (5 bases). V gave up 4 bases and J gave up 5 bases, with 14 bases separating them. CDR1 is MNHEY, CDR2 SMNVEV, per germline (reference sequence). The length of the CDR3 is 14 residues. The CDR3 coding sequence is TGTGCCAGCAGTTCCGGGGGGGGAGGGACTGAAGCTTTCTTT. Protein sequence: CASSSGGGGTEAFF.

The V and J genes are TRBV5-6 and TRBJ2-5; weak D call: TRBD2 (6 bases). The germline CDR1 and CDR2 sequences are SGHDT and YYEEEE. The CDR3 covers 13 residues. Trimming took 3 bases from V and 6 from J, leaving 12 bases between them. The CDR3 DNA follows: TGTGCCAGCAGCTGGGCGGGGATGAAGACCCAGTACTTC. Amino acid sequence: CASSWAGMKTQYF.

The rearrangement joins TRBV6-1 to TRBJ1-1; TRBD1 agrees at 12 bases. In germline, CDR1 is MNHNS, CDR2 SASEGT. The trim removed 10 bases at V and 4 bases at J, leaving 10 bases unmatched. This CDR3 contains 15 residues. CDR3 in DNA: TGTGCCATCCGGGACAGGGGGCGAGAAATCACTGAAGCTTTCTTT. It is translated as CAIRDRGREITEAFF.

The chain recombines TRBV23-1 with TRBJ1-1, with D possibly TRBD1 on 6 matching bases. TRBV23-1 qualifies as an ORF whose function is uncertain. V shed 1 base and J shed 0 bases, with 12 bases lying between them. This CDR3 contains 16 residues. CDR3 region: CASSQLQGTMNTEAFF. CDR3 coding DNA: TGCGCCAGCAGTCAATTGCAGGGGACAATGAACACTGAAGCTTTCTTT.

The chain recombines TRBV5-6 with TRBJ2-4; 11 positions agree with TRBD2. With 2 bases clipped from V and 8 bases from J, the junction kept 3 bases outside the gene matches. The CDR3 is 14 residues long. Germline-derived CDR1 and CDR2 are SGHDT and YYEEEE. The CDR3 region is CASSLLAGADIQYF. The CDR3 DNA reads as TGTGCCAGCAGCTTACTAGCGGGGGCGGACATTCAGTACTTC.

V is TRBV7-2 and J is TRBJ2-1, with D maybe TRBD1 (5 bases). The CDR3 totals 15 residues. Germline V gives CDR1 SGHTA, CDR2 FQGNSA. V was trimmed by 3 bases and J by 0 bases, leaving 9 bases between them. The CDR3 DNA reads as TGTGCCAGCAGCTTGGGGCCCAGCTCCTACAATGAGCAGTTCTTC. Its protein product is CASSLGPSSYNEQFF. Supplemented by reference TRBV7-2 and TRBJ2-1, the full variable domain reads GAGVSQSPSNKVTEKGKDVELRCDPISGHTALYWYRQSLGQGLEFLIYFQGNSAPDKSGLPSDRFSAERTGGSVSTLTIQRTQQEDSAVYLCASSLGPSSYNEQFFGPGTRLTVL.

The J gene is TRBJ1-1, the V gene TRBV30, with 8 bases that match TRBD1. The CDR3 consists of 13 residues. Germline V gene sequence: CDR1 GTSNPN, CDR2 SVGIG (reference sequence). V lost 5 bases to trimming and J lost 5 bases; unmatched junction nucleotides: 7. This CDR3 reads CAWDRTGRTEAFF. CDR3 nucleotides: TGTGCCTGGGACCGGACAGGGCGAACTGAAGCTTTCTTT.

The rearrangement links TRBV7-8 to TRBJ1-2, with TRBD1 identical over 8 bases. V was pared by 1 base and J by 5 bases, with 9 bases of the junction left unmatched. The CDR3 has 16 residues. Germline V gene lookup returns CDR1 SGHVS and CDR2 FQNEAQ. CDR3: CASSLVQGAGSYGYTF. DNA of the CDR3: TGTGCCAGCAGCTTAGTCCAGGGGGCAGGGTCGTATGGCTACACCTTC.

The J gene is TRBJ2-3, the V gene TRBV6-5; weak D call: TRBD1 (6 bases). The germline gives CDR1 MNHEY, CDR2 SVGAGI. There are 16 residues in the CDR3. Trimming removed 0 bases at V and 5 bases at J, with 15 bases between. CDR3 DNA sequence: TGTGCCAGCAGTTACTCAAGGACAGCAGGGCAAGATACGCAGTATTTT. Its protein is CASSYSRTAGQDTQYF.

The chain recombines TRBV27 with TRBJ2-5; maybe TRBD2 (6 bases). V was shortened by 6 bases and J by 6 bases, with 14 bases between the two germline ends. This CDR3 spans 13 amino acids. Germline CDR1 reads MNHEY; CDR2 reads SMNVEV (reference sequence). The chain's CDR3 is CASSRWEEKTQYF. The CDR3 nucleotides are TGTGCCAGCAGCAGGTGGGAGGAGAAGACCCAGTACTTC.

The V and J genes are TRBV2 and TRBJ2-1; tentative D call: TRBD2 (6 bases). Germline loops: CDR1 SNHLY, CDR2 FYNNEI. Deletions cut 4 bases from V and 2 bases from J, with 9 bases between. This CDR3 has 14 amino acids. CDR3 protein: CASSGDFAYNEQFF. Written as DNA, the CDR3 is TGTGCCAGCAGTGGGGACTTTGCCTACAATGAGCAGTTCTTC. Together with reference TRBV2 and TRBJ2-1, the CDR3 gives the full variable domain: EPEVTQTPSHQVTQMGQEVILRCVPISNHLYFYWYRQILGQKVEFLVSFYNNEISEKSEIFDDQFSVERPDGSNFTLKIRSTKLEDSAMYFCASSGDFAYNEQFFGPGTRLTVL.

In this sample, this clone turned up a few times. V usage is TRBV4-3 and J usage is TRBJ1-2, with TRBD1 as a possible D gene (6 bases). The length of the CDR3 is 14 residues. Germline CDR1 reads LGHNA; CDR2 reads YSLEER. V was shortened by 4 bases and J by 4 bases, with 13 bases between the two germline ends. Here the CDR3 DNA reads TGCGCCAGCAGCCCGGGGACAACTCTCTATGGCTACACCTTC. Protein sequence: CASSPGTTLYGYTF.

This clone has more than one count but fewer than ten. CDR3 sequence: CASSLARSSYNSPLHF. DNA for the CDR3: TGTGCCAGCAGCTTAGCGCGGAGCTCCTATAATTCACCCCTCCACTTT. This rearrangement joins TRBV11-1 to TRBJ1-6; D is uncertain. The V end lost 0 bases, the J end lost 0 bases, and 6 bases lay between the germline ends. Germline CDR1 reads SGHAT; CDR2 reads FQDESV (reference sequence). The CDR3 is made up of 16 amino acids.

The V gene is TRBV9, the J gene TRBJ2-1; 8 bases map to TRBD2. CDR1 is SGDLS and CDR2 is YYNGEE in the germline V gene. The CDR3 contains 16 residues. After removal of 4 bases from V and 6 bases from J, the junction contained 12 bases not matched to a gene. CDR3 nucleotides: TGTGCCAGCAGCCCGGGGCTGGGTCTAGCGGGCAATGAGCAGTTCTTC. It yields the protein CASSPGLGLAGNEQFF.

This chain connects TRBV4-2 to TRBJ2-7; 9 nucleotides align to TRBD2. Germline lookup yields CDR1 LGHNA and CDR2 YNFKEQ. The CDR3 runs to 15 residues. With V trimmed by 0 bases and J by 2 bases, 2 bases remained unmatched. The CDR3 sequence is CASSQESGGPYEQYF. CDR3 DNA sequence: TGTGCCAGCAGCCAAGAGAGCGGGGGGCCCTACGAGCAGTACTTC.

The chain carries TRBV7-2 and TRBJ2-7, with TRBD1 as a possible D gene (6 bases). This CDR3 is 12 amino acids long. The germline gives CDR1 SGHTA, CDR2 FQGNSA. With 3 bases removed from V and 6 bases from J, the gap between germline ends came to 9 bases. The CDR3 sequence: CASSLDSREQYF. For the CDR3, the DNA is TGTGCCAGCAGCTTGGACAGTCGCGAGCAGTACTTC.

The table lists this clone with a few counts. The chain combines TRBV5-1 with TRBJ1-3; 9 bases map to TRBD1. V lost 10 bases to trimming and J lost 4 bases; unmatched junction nucleotides: 6. The CDR3 sequence is 13 residues long. Germline-derived CDR1 and CDR2 are SGHRS and YFSETQ. CDR3 nucleotides: TGCGCCGGAAGACAGGGGGGGGGAAACACCATATATTTT. It is translated as CAGRQGGGNTIYF. Variable domain in full (rest from reference TRBV5-1 and TRBJ1-3): KAGVTQTPRYLIKTRGQQVTLSCSPISGHRSVSWYQQTPGQGLQFLFEYFSETQRNKGNFPGRFSGRQFSNSRSEMNVSTLELGDSALYLCAGRQGGGNTIYFGEGSWLTVV.

The rearrangement links TRBV5-4 to TRBJ2-3; D remains ambiguous. CDR1 SGHNT and CDR2 YYREEE come from the germline V gene (reference sequence). This CDR3 comprises 15 residues. V was shortened by 1 base and J by 0 bases, with 9 bases between the two germline ends. CDR3: CASSLKTTSTDTQYF. Written as DNA, the CDR3 is TGTGCCAGCAGCTTGAAAACTACTAGCACAGATACGCAGTATTTT.

CDR3 sequence reads: CASSPDSFGGTQYF. For the CDR3, the DNA is TGTGCCAGCAGTCCCGACTCTTTCGGAGGGACCCAGTACTTC. The J gene is TRBJ2-5, the V gene TRBV7-9; D possibly corresponds to TRBD2 (5 bases). CDR1 and CDR2 from the germline V gene are SEHNR and FQNEAQ (reference sequence). This CDR3 has 14 amino acids. Trimming removed 6 bases from V and 7 bases from J, with 18 bases in between.

The chain recombines TRBV19 with TRBJ1-5; tentatively, D is TRBD1 (6 bases). Per germline, CDR1 LNHDA and CDR2 SQIVND (reference sequence). This CDR3 has 12 amino acids. V was pared by 6 bases and J by 7 bases, with 10 bases between. DNA of the CDR3: TGTGCCAGTAGGGTACAGGGCCAGCCCCAGCATTTT. This translates into CASRVQGQPQHF.

Only one count was recorded for this clone. The gene calls are TRBV19 and TRBJ1-5; no firm D call. Trimming removed 5 bases at V and 6 bases at J, with 17 bases between. Germline CDR1 LNHDA, CDR2 SQIVND (reference sequence). The CDR3 is 15 residues long. CDR3 nucleotide sequence: TGTGCCAGTAGTCCGCGGACCGGAGCGGGTCAGCCCCAGCATTTT. Its protein is CASSPRTGAGQPQHF.

This chain links TRBV18 with TRBJ2-5; 7 bases agree with TRBD1. V shed 4 bases and J 5 bases; nucleotides not matched to a gene: 10. The CDR3 loop spans 15 amino acids. The V gene's germline CDR1 is KGHSH and CDR2 LQKENI. CDR3 region: CASSRDEGQAETQYF. The DNA for the CDR3 is TGTGCCAGCTCACGCGATGAAGGACAGGCCGAGACCCAGTACTTC.

In nucleotides, the CDR3 is TGTGCCAGCAGAGCGTCAGGGGGCTATGGCTACACCTTC. Amino acids: CASRASGGYGYTF. The chain employs TRBV27 and TRBJ1-2; 7 bases fit TRBD1. Trimming took 6 bases from V and 4 from J; bases not matched to a gene: 5. The CDR3 sequence is 13 residues long. Germline lookup yields CDR1 MNHEY and CDR2 SMNVEV (reference sequence).

This chain connects TRBV7-9 to TRBJ1-6; 10 bases match TRBD1. Germline V CDR1 and CDR2: SEHNR, FQNEAQ (reference sequence). The CDR3 length is 17 residues. V trimming: 5 bases; J trimming: 4 bases; junction bases outside the gene matches: 8. CDR3 nucleotides: TGTGCCAGCAGCAGGGGACAGGGGCAAGGTTATAATTCACCCCTCCACTTT. This codes for CASSRGQGQGYNSPLHF.

The chain links TRBV7-9 to TRBJ2-2; D may be TRBD2 (5 bases). CDR1 SEHNR and CDR2 FQNEAQ come from the germline V gene (reference sequence). Trimming shortened V by 7 bases and J by 13 bases, and 16 bases separated the two germline ends. The CDR3 sequence is 12 residues long. The CDR3 bases are TGTGCCAGCACCACGGAGGTTCAAGGGCTGTTTTTT. It specifies CASTTEVQGLFF. Variable domain in full (rest from reference TRBV7-9 and TRBJ2-2): DTGVSQNPRHKITKRGQNVTFRCDPISEHNRLYWYRQTLGQGPEFLTYFQNEAQLEKSRLLSDRFSAERPKGSFSTLEIQRTEQGDSAMYLCASTTEVQGLFFGEGSRLTVL.

This clone has a single count. The J gene is TRBJ2-1, the V gene TRBV11-2; 7 bases are shared with TRBD2. There are 16 residues in the CDR3. Germline values: CDR1 SGHAT, CDR2 FQNNGV. The ends lost 4 bases at V and 1 base at J; junction bases unmatched: 7. The DNA of the CDR3 is TGTGCCAGCAGCTCGCGGACTAGTCGGTCCTACAATGAGCAGTTCTTC. Translated: CASSSRTSRSYNEQFF.

The genes are TRBV7-6 and TRBJ1-1, with D maybe TRBD1 (5 bases). Germline V gene lookup returns CDR1 SGHVS and CDR2 FNYEAQ. Trimming cost V 5 bases and J 4 bases, with 14 bases left between them. The CDR3 covers 14 residues. The CDR3 loop reads CASSNFRGGTEAFF. The CDR3 coding sequence is TGTGCCAGCAGCAACTTTAGGGGCGGCACTGAAGCTTTCTTT.

This clone was seen just once. V is TRBV5-4 and J is TRBJ1-2; D is ambiguous. V was shortened by 1 base and J by 1 base, with 8 bases between the two germline ends. The CDR3 sequence is 14 residues long. CDR1 and CDR2 from the germline V gene are SGHNT and YYREEE (reference sequence). CDR3 bases: TGTGCCAGCAGCTTGAGCTATGGTAACTATGGCTACACCTTC. Translation gives CASSLSYGNYGYTF.

This chain joins TRBV4-2 and TRBJ2-5; possible D gene TRBD2, 5 bases. Gene TRBJ2-7 matches the end of the DNA better, so the J call may be wrong. The CDR3 spans 15 residues. Germline V gives CDR1 LGHNA, CDR2 YNFKEQ. As DNA, the CDR3 is TGTGCCAGCAGCCAAGAATTAGGTAGCGTATACGAGCAGTACTTC. Protein: CASSQELGSVYEQYF.

This chain connects TRBV18 to TRBJ1-1; TRBD1 matches 7 bases. The CDR3 is 18 amino acids. The V and J ends lost 1 base and 5 bases, in that order; junction bases with no gene match: 16. Germline CDR1 and CDR2: KGHSH and LQKENI. The CDR3 bases are TGTGCCAGCTCACCACGTTCACAGGGGCCCTCTCCAATTACTGAAGCTTTCTTT. It encodes CASSPRSQGPSPITEAFF.

The chain recombines TRBV11-2 with TRBJ2-3, with 9 bases aligning to TRBD2. CDR3 length: 18 residues. Trimming cost V 5 bases and J 4 bases; bases outside gene matches: 16. Germline CDR1 reads SGHAT; CDR2 reads FQNNGV. The CDR3 region has the DNA TGTGCCAGCAGCCCCGGGATAGCGGGGGCGCCGGGGGCAGATACGCAGTATTTT. Its protein product is CASSPGIAGAPGADTQYF.

V usage is TRBV10-2 and J usage is TRBJ1-2; maybe TRBD1 (6 bases). Trimming took 6 bases from V and 7 from J, leaving 15 bases between them. The CDR3 has 13 residues. Germline V gene lookup returns CDR1 WSHSY and CDR2 SAAADI. The chain's CDR3 is CASRVAGAGGYTF. CDR3 coding DNA: TGCGCCAGCAGGGTTGCAGGGGCCGGTGGCTACACCTTC.